This TCR beta chain originates from a study of T cell repertoires in cytomegalovirus infection. This clonotype was recorded a few times. Its antigen is as yet unknown. TCRdb reprocessed the reads via MiXCR and lists one record per CDR3 protein. The sample carries about a million distinct CDR3 sequences, approximately 33% recorded once. The CDR3 covers 15 residues. V lost 4 bases, J lost 4 bases, and 7 bases stayed unmatched. Germline CDR1 and CDR2: MNHEY and SMNVEV (reference sequence). This material consisted of cultured CD8+ T cells from PBMCs, taken from culture after CMV antigen stimulation. The TCR sequence derives from a human donor in good health (CMV status not recorded). Some clones in this sample may be carry-over from other donors' samples. This rearrangement joins TRBV27 to TRBJ2-1; 7 bases are shared with TRBD1. As DNA, the CDR3 is TGTGCCAGCAGTTCACTACAGGGGCCTTACAATGAGCAGTTCTTC. Amino acid sequence: CASSSLQGPYNEQFF.